This T cell receptor (beta chain) derives from a study of CD8 T cells in Susac syndrome. Findings and limits, study-wide: As acknowledged by the study, its TCR sequencing and HLA analysis included a relatively small number of individuals.

This CDR3 contains 11 residues. With 1 base removed from V and 2 bases from J, the gap between germline ends came to 2 bases. Germline V lookup: CDR1 DFQATT, CDR2 SNEGSKA (reference sequence). The study sequenced TCR beta in blood CD8+ and CD4+ T cells. The controls, all healthy donors, were matched for age and sex. In regard to this clonotype: Its antigen is undetermined.

RNA in amounts of roughly 0.5 to 1 ug was reverse transcribed with random hexamers. The authors amplified TCR beta CDR3 across 54 Vbeta and 13 Jbeta using immunoSEQ multiplex PCR. One entry per CDR3 protein, called by TCRdb with MiXCR from the immunoSEQ multiplex PCR reads. This sample has 140,000 to 150,000 distinct CDR3 sequences, with roughly 94% found just once. V usage is TRBV20-1 and J usage is TRBJ2-5; D is unresolved. The sample was CD4+ T cells from PBMCs. The sequence was obtained from a human donor in good health. CDR3 sequence: CSARAQETQYF. CDR3 nucleotides: TGCAGTGCTAGAGCGCAAGAGACCCAGTACTTC.